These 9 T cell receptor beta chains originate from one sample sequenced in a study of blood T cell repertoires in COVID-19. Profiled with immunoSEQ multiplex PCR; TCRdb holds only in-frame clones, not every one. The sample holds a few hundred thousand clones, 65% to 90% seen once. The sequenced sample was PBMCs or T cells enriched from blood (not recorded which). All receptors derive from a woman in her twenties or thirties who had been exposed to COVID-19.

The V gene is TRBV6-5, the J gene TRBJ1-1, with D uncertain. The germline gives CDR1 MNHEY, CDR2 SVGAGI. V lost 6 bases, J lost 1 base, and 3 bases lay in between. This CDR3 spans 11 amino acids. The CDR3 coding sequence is TGTGCCAGCAGACAGAACACTGAAGCTTTCTTT. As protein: CASRQNTEAFF.

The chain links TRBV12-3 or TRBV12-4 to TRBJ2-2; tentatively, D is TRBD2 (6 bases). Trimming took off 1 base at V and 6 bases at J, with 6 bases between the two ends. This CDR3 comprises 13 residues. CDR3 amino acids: CASSLGGAGELFF. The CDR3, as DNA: TGTGCCAGCAGTTTAGGGGGGGCCGGGGAGCTGTTTTTT.

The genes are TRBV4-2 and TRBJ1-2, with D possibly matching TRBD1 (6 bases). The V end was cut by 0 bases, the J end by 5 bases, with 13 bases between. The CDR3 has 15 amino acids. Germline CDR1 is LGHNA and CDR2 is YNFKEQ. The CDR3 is CASSQDETGSYGYTF. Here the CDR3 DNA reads TGTGCCAGCAGCCAAGATGAAACAGGGTCTTATGGCTACACCTTC.

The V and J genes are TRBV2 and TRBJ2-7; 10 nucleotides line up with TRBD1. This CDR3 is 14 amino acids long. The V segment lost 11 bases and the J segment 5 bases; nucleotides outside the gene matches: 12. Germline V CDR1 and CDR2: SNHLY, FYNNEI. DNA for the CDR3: TGTGCCGGGGGATTAGGGACAGGGGACAACGAGCAGTACTTC. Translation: CAGGLGTGDNEQYF.

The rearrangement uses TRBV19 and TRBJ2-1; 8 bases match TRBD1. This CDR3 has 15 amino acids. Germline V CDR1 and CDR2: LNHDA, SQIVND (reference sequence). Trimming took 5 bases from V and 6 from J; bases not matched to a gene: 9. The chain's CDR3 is CASSPRTGWGNEQFF. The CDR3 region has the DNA TGTGCCAGTAGTCCAAGGACAGGGTGGGGCAATGAGCAGTTCTTC.

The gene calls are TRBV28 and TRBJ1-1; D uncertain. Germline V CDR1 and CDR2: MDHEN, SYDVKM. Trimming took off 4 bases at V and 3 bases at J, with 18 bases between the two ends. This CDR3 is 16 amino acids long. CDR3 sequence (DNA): TGTGCCAGCAGTTACGGTGTAGAGAGCCAATACACTGAAGCTTTCTTT. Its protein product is CASSYGVESQYTEAFF.

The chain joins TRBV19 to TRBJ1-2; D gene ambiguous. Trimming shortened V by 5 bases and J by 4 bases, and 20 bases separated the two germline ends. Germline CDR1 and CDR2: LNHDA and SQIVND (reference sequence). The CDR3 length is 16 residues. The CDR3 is CASSPVGRAPSYGYTF. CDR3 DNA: TGTGCCAGTAGTCCTGTTGGGAGGGCTCCTAGCTATGGCTACACCTTC.

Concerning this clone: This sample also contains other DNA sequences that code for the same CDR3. CDR3 nucleotides: TGTGCCAGCAGCCTCGGGACAGTCACAGATACGCAGTATTTT. Protein: CASSLGTVTDTQYF. The V call is TRBV5-4, the J call TRBJ2-3; 7 nucleotides match TRBD1. The V segment lost 4 bases and the J segment 2 bases; nucleotides outside the gene matches: 4. Germline CDR1 is SGHNT and CDR2 is YYREEE (reference sequence). The length of the CDR3 is 14 residues.

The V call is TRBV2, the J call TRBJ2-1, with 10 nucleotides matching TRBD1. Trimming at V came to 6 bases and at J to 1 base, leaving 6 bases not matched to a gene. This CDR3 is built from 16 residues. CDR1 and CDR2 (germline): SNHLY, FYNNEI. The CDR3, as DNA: TGTGCCAGCAGCTCGCAGGGACAGGGGTCCTACAATGAGCAGTTCTTC. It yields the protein CASSSQGQGSYNEQFF.